This entry is about one T cell receptor (beta chain). Antigen: not known. TCRdb keeps only in-frame clones here, not all; method: immunoSEQ multiplex PCR. The repertoire holds roughly 260,000 clones, approximately 87% seen once, with 2.6% in the top ten. The data stem from a study of cytomegalovirus exposure and HLA in healthy donors. On the study more broadly: In a later analysis, it was reported that the 110 or so validation repertoires had been produced on the same platform as the 666 repertoires belonging to the first cohort.

The CDR3 contains 14 residues. Germline lookup yields CDR1 ENHRY and CDR2 SYGVKD. After removal of 5 bases from V and 3 bases from J, the junction contained 5 bases not matched to a gene. Study conclusions and caveats: There were some public TCRs occurring in many donors, but most TCR sequences were rare.

The V and J genes are TRBV10-3 and TRBJ1-2; TRBD1 aligns across 8 bases. The TCR originated in a man aged 18 to 30 in good health and CMV-seronegative. The sequenced sample was PBMCs. CDR3 nucleotides: TGTGCCATCAGTTTTGGACAGGGACACTATGGCTACACCTTC. Protein sequence: CAISFGQGHYGYTF.